Reported below is one T cell receptor (beta chain). Its cognate antigen is unknown. The source of the sample is a study of vaccination effects on CD4 cells after COVID-19. V gave up 5 bases and J gave up 4 bases, with 8 bases separating them. This CDR3 comprises 12 residues. The protocol was immunoSEQ multiplex PCR, while the TCRdb copy is restricted to in-frame clones and leaves out a portion. Of around 40,000 clones detected, under 80% appear once; the ten largest clones hold about 30%. Expansion with viral peptide pools was applied to antigen-specific CD4+ T cells by the ViraFEST assay prior to sequencing. Isolation of CD4+ T cells took place after 10 days of culture. This person's SARS-CoV-2 infection, confirmed by PCR, occurred between March and December 2020.

The genes are TRBV12-3 or TRBV12-4 and TRBJ1-2; a possible D gene is TRBD1 (5 bases). The clonotype originates from a human donor who had a prior SARS-CoV-2 infection. The specimen comprised CD4+ T cells from PBMCs cultured with a peptide pool, sampled before COVID-19 vaccination. The CDR3 reads CASSGALYGYTF. CDR3 sequence (DNA): TGTGCCAGCAGTGGGGCCCTCTATGGCTACACCTTC.